The 23 T cell receptor beta chains presented below share a single source sample, sequenced in a study of T cell repertoires in cytomegalovirus infection. No antigen has been assigned to these receptors. TCRdb redid the calling of the reads with MiXCR, one entry per CDR3 protein. Counted here are about a million distinct CDR3 sequences, around 29% occurring once; the ten biggest clones make up around an eighth. This specimen was cultured CD8+ T cells from PBMCs, taken from culture after CMV antigen stimulation. Receptors were obtained from a human donor in good health (CMV status not recorded). Some clones in this sample may be carry-over from other donors' samples.

This clonotype was observed a single time. Being one base from a much bigger clone, this may be a read error. This chain uses TRBV7-2 with TRBJ1-2; 7 nucleotides agree with TRBD1. The CDR3 length is 16 residues. Germline loops: CDR1 SGHTA, CDR2 FQGNSA. The DNA of the CDR3 is TGTGACAGCAGCTCCACTATCAACAGGGGCGACTATGGCTACACCTTC. Amino acids: CDSSSTINRGDYGYTF.

V and J are TRBV6-5 and TRBJ1-1; D gene uncertain. Deletions cut 4 bases from V and 3 bases from J, with 9 bases between. The CDR3 runs 13 residues. Germline values: CDR1 MNHEY, CDR2 SVGAGI. The chain's CDR3 is CASSSGFYTEAFF. CDR3 nucleotides: TGTGCCAGCAGTTCGGGGTTTTACACTGAAGCTTTCTTT.

For this clonotype: The germline gene is not matched at one end of the junction; a read error may be the cause. DNA of the CDR3: TGTGCTAGCAGCCAGGTAGTAGGATCTGGGGAAGAGACCCAGTACTTC. Its protein product is CASSQVVGSGEETQYF. This chain joins TRBV7-6 and TRBJ2-5; D not resolved. The germline gives CDR1 SGHVS, CDR2 FNYEAQ. The CDR3 spans 16 residues.

This clonotype was picked up a small number of times. The chain recombines TRBV4-3 with TRBJ1-1; D might be TRBD1 (6 bases). This CDR3 contains 14 residues. Deletions cut 5 bases from V and 0 bases from J, with 10 bases between. The germline CDR1 and CDR2 sequences are LGHNA and YSLEER. The CDR3 is CASSTGHMNTEAFF. Here the CDR3 DNA reads TGCGCCAGCAGCACGGGACACATGAACACTGAAGCTTTCTTT.

At least ten counts were recorded for this clonotype. The genes are TRBV7-9 and TRBJ1-1, with D perhaps matching TRBD1 (6 bases). CDR1 and CDR2 (germline): SEHNR, FQNEAQ (reference sequence). This CDR3 has 12 residues. The germline V and J ends were trimmed by 7 bases and 0 bases, with 6 bases remaining between them. CDR3 nucleotide sequence: TGTGCCAGCAACAGGGTGAACACTGAAGCTTTCTTT. Translation gives CASNRVNTEAFF.

The chain combines TRBV6-1 with TRBJ2-7; D is ambiguous. The CDR3 totals 13 residues. V lost 1 base to trimming and J lost 4 bases, with 8 bases between them. Germline V gives CDR1 MNHNS, CDR2 SASEGT. The CDR3 DNA is TGTGCCAGCAGTGAAGGGCTCAAGTACGAGCAGTACGTC. Amino acids: CASSEGLKYEQYV.

This clonotype was observed a handful of times. V and J are TRBV4-1 and TRBJ1-5; tentative D call: TRBD1 (5 bases). The length of the CDR3 is 15 residues. Per germline, CDR1 MGHRA and CDR2 YSYEKL. Deletions cut 1 base from V and 7 bases from J, with 14 bases between. CDR3 amino acids: CASSQAAGTRQPQHF. The CDR3 nucleotides read TGCGCCAGCAGCCAAGCTGCAGGGACTCGGCAGCCCCAGCATTTT.

The rearrangement joins TRBV11-3 to TRBJ2-1; the D gene is possibly TRBD2 (6 bases). The CDR3 sequence is 16 residues long. CDR1 is SGHNT, CDR2 YENEEA, per germline. The germline V and J ends were trimmed by 4 bases and 0 bases, with 13 bases remaining between them. This CDR3 reads CASSYASSDSYNEQFF. CDR3 in DNA: TGTGCCAGCAGCTATGCTTCTAGCGACTCCTACAATGAGCAGTTCTTC.

The J gene is TRBJ2-5, the V gene TRBV9; 7 bases are a match to TRBD1. This CDR3 is 14 amino acids long. The germline CDR1 and CDR2 sequences are SGDLS and YYNGEE. The V gene end was trimmed by 4 bases and the J gene end by 1 base; junction bases not matched to a gene: 4. The CDR3 reads CASSWRQGQETQYF. The CDR3 DNA is TGTGCCAGCAGCTGGAGACAGGGCCAAGAGACCCAGTACTTC.

Many counts were recorded for this clonotype. This chain joins TRBV24-1 and TRBJ2-3; 8 positions agree with TRBD2. This CDR3 contains 16 residues. J was trimmed by 2 bases and V by 2 bases; bases with no gene match: 5. Germline assignment: CDR1 KGHDR and CDR2 SFDVKD. The CDR3 loop reads CATSDSRGEITDTQYF. Here the CDR3 DNA reads TGTGCCACCAGTGATTCGCGGGGGGAAATCACAGATACGCAGTATTTT.

The chain uses TRBV15 and TRBJ1-6, with no clear D. CDR1 is LNHNV, CDR2 YYDKDF, per germline (reference sequence). With 5 bases removed from V and 4 bases from J, the gap between germline ends came to 15 bases. The CDR3 sequence is 16 residues long. The CDR3 loop is CATSSTETPYNSPLHF. The CDR3 DNA follows: TGTGCCACCAGCTCTACAGAGACACCTTATAATTCACCCCTCCACTTT.

This clonotype was detected only a few times. The V call is TRBV12-3 or TRBV12-4, the J call TRBJ2-1, with D possibly TRBD2 on 6 matching bases. The CDR3 length is 13 residues. V was trimmed by 5 bases and J by 15 bases, leaving 20 bases between them. The CDR3 DNA reads as TGTGCCAGCAGTGATCTTACCCGGCGGGGTAGGTTCTTC. Its translation is CASSDLTRRGRFF.

Of note for this clonotype: A single base separates this from a much larger clone, so it may be a read error. The gene calls are TRBV7-8 and TRBJ2-1; D perhaps matches TRBD1 (6 bases). The CDR3 is made up of 14 amino acids. Germline V gives CDR1 SGHVS, CDR2 FQNEAQ. The CDR3 nucleotides are TGTGTCAGCAGCTCCCTGGACAGCTACAATGAGCAGTTCTTC. Translated, it gives CVSSSLDSYNEQFF. Variable domain in full (rest from reference TRBV7-8 and TRBJ2-1): GAGVSQSPRYKVAKRGQDVALRCDPISGHVSLFWYQQALGQGPEFLTYFQNEAQLDKSGLPSDRFFAERPEGSVSTLKIQRTQQEDSAVYLCVSSSLDSYNEQFFGPGTRLTVL.

This clonotype has more than one count but fewer than ten. V and J are TRBV28 and TRBJ2-7; 7 nucleotides line up with TRBD1. Germline values: CDR1 MDHEN, CDR2 SYDVKM. The trim removed 4 bases at V and 3 bases at J, leaving 9 bases unmatched. CDR3 size: 15 residues. CDR3 coding DNA: TGTGCCAGCAGTTATTTGAACAGGGGTGGCTACGAGCAGTACTTC. It translates to CASSYLNRGGYEQYF.

Only a few counts were recorded for this clonotype. The J gene is TRBJ1-1, the V gene TRBV4-1, with a tentative D call TRBD1 (5 bases). Germline V gives CDR1 MGHRA, CDR2 YSYEKL. The ends were cut back, 1 base at V and 3 bases at J, with 12 bases in the middle. This CDR3 has 15 residues. CDR3 sequence reads: CASSQGPPGHTEAFF. The CDR3 coding sequence is TGCGCCAGCAGCCAAGGCCCCCCGGGACACACTGAAGCTTTCTTT.

This clonotype occurred a few times. The chain employs TRBV6-6 and TRBJ1-1; tentatively, D is TRBD1 (6 bases). V was pared by 5 bases and J by 0 bases, with 10 bases between. The CDR3 is 14 residues long. Germline V gene lookup returns CDR1 MNHNY and CDR2 SVGAGI (reference sequence). CDR3 residues: CASSRQAMNTEAFF. The CDR3 bases are TGTGCCAGCAGTCGACAGGCTATGAACACTGAAGCTTTCTTT.

There are many counts of this clonotype. V and J are TRBV6-5 and TRBJ1-1; 9 bases align to TRBD1. CDR3 size: 14 residues. V was clipped by 0 bases and J by 5 bases; unmatched bases: 1. In germline, CDR1 is MNHEY, CDR2 SVGAGI. The CDR3 DNA sequence: TGTGCCAGCAGTTACTCGACAGGGGGGACTGAAGCTTTCTTT. This translates into CASSYSTGGTEAFF.

The V call is TRBV7-9, the J call TRBJ2-4, with D possibly being TRBD2 (5 bases). CDR1 is SEHNR and CDR2 is FQNEAQ in the germline V gene (reference sequence). V was trimmed by 4 bases and J by 0 bases, leaving 13 bases between them. The CDR3 is 16 residues long. The CDR3 sequence is CASSSSAELAKNIQYF. As DNA, the CDR3 is TGTGCCAGCAGCTCTTCAGCGGAGCTAGCCAAAAACATTCAGTACTTC.

This chain joins TRBV5-5 and TRBJ1-5, with a weak D call TRBD1 (5 bases). This CDR3 is built from 13 residues. The germline V and J ends were trimmed by 2 bases and 7 bases, with 10 bases remaining between them. Per the germline V gene, CDR1 is SGHKS and CDR2 is YYEKEE (reference sequence). In DNA, the CDR3 is TGTGCCAGCAGCTTACAAGGGGAGCAGCCCCAGCATTTT. It is translated as CASSLQGEQPQHF.

This clonotype was seen repeatedly, ten times or more. The chain has TRBV12-3 or TRBV12-4 and TRBJ1-2; TRBD1 might be the D (6 bases). CDR3 length: 14 residues. V lost 5 bases and J 4 bases, leaving 14 bases between the germline ends. This CDR3 reads CASSTGHPLYGYTF. CDR3 DNA sequence: TGTGCCAGCAGTACGGGACATCCCCTCTATGGCTACACCTTC.

As concerns this clonotype: Sequence at one end of the junction differs from germline and may be a read error. The V call is TRBV7-6, the J call TRBJ1-4; 7 bases line up with TRBD1. Germline lookup yields CDR1 SGHVS and CDR2 FNYEAQ. The CDR3 spans 18 residues. As DNA, the CDR3 is TGTGCCAACAGCTTAGGAGGTCACGTAGGGGGCTTAGGCGAAAAACTGTTTTTT. This gives the protein CANSLGGHVGGLGEKLFF. The whole variable domain, remainder taken from reference TRBV7-6 and TRBJ1-4, is GAGVSQSPRYKVTKRGQDVALRCDPISGHVSLYWYRQALGQGPEFLTYFNYEAQQDKSGLPNDRFSAERPEGSISTLTIQRTEQRDSAMYRCANSLGGHVGGLGEKLFFGSGTQLSVL.

This clonotype has more than one count but fewer than ten. V is TRBV6-5 and J is TRBJ2-5, with TRBD1 as a possible D gene (6 bases). Trimming removed 5 bases at V and 4 bases at J, with 20 bases between. CDR3 length equals 16 residues. Germline CDR1 and CDR2: MNHEY and SVGAGI. This CDR3 reads CASSQIIGQLPETQYF. The DNA for the CDR3 is TGTGCCAGCAGTCAAATAATTGGACAGCTCCCAGAGACCCAGTACTTC.

Note on this clonotype: Just one base apart from a much larger clone, this may be a read error. The chain is built from TRBV6-6 and TRBJ2-7; 7 positions agree with TRBD2. The CDR3 sequence is 14 residues long. Germline V CDR1 and CDR2: MNHNY, SVGAGI (reference sequence). As DNA, the CDR3 is TGTTCCAGCAGTTACTCGGGGGGAACCTACGAGCAGTACTTC. Its protein is CSSSYSGGTYEQYF.